This T cell receptor beta chain derives from a study of regulatory T cells in long-lasting Graves disease. iRepertoire HTBI primers and Arm-PCR of CDR3 regions built TCR beta libraries. Using its own MiXCR run on the multiplex PCR reads, TCRdb lists one record per CDR3 protein. This table has 410,000 or so distinct CDR3 sequences, 15% appearing once. The table lists this clonotype with many counts. The time point denotes: newly diagnosed GD, antithyroid drugs for less than 3 months. Construction of the TCR library relied on RNA isolated from PBMCs. The same data also went into a second study, on T cells in Graves' hyperthyroidism and ophthalmopathy.

The clonotype originates from a woman aged 25 to 39 with Graves disease. The material was peripheral blood mononuclear cells (PBMCs), obtained at new diagnosis, from a patient treated with antithyroid drugs.

The CDR3 sequence: CASSPTSGNTIYF. DNA for the CDR3: TGTGCCAGCAGCCCAACAAGTGGAAACACCATATATTTT. This chain uses TRBV7-6 with TRBJ1-3; D gene ambiguous. The V gene's germline CDR1 is SGHVS and CDR2 FNYEAQ. Trimming took 5 bases from V and 3 from J, leaving 8 bases between them. The CDR3 has 13 residues.